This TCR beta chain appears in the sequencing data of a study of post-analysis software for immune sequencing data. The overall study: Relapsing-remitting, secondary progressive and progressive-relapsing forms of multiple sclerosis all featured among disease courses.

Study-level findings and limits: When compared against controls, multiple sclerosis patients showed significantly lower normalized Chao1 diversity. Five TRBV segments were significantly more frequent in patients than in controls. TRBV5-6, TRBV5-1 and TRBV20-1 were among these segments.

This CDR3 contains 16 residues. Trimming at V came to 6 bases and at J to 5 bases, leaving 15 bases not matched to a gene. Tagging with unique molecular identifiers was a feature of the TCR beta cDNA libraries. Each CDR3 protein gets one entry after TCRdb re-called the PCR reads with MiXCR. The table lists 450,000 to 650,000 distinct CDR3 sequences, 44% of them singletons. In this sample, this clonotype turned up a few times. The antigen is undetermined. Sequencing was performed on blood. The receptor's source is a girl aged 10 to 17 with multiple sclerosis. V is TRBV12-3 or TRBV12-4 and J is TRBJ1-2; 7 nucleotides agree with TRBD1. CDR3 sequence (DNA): TGTGCCAGCAGGGATGACAGGGCCCCCCAAAGATATGGCTACACCTTC. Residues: CASRDDRAPQRYGYTF.